The 25 T cell receptor beta chains below all came from one sample that was sequenced in a study of beta chain features in type 1 diabetes. Whole-study results and caveats: People with Type 1 diabetes carried modestly yet significantly shorter TCRB CDR3s in all four CD4+ subsets.

TCRB transcripts that were expressed got sequenced, as all of the isolated RNA had been reverse transcribed. Profiled with immunoSEQ multiplex PCR; TCRdb holds only in-frame clones, not every one. The data hold over 200,000 clones, with approximately 11% observed a single time. For these receptors, no antigen is known. The sequencing input was naive CD4+ T cells from blood. Receptor source: a man aged 25 to 40 with type 1 diabetes.

This clone has just a few counts. The chain couples TRBV15 to TRBJ1-6; tentative D call: TRBD1 (6 bases). V was pared by 5 bases and J by 10 bases, with 15 bases between. Germline assignment: CDR1 LNHNV and CDR2 YYDKDF (reference sequence). There are 14 residues in the CDR3. The CDR3 nucleotides are TGTGCCACCAGCGGGGGGGCAGGTACCTCACCCCTCCACTTT. Translation gives CATSGGAGTSPLHF.

The chain employs TRBV7-9 and TRBJ2-7, with D maybe TRBD1 (7 bases). CDR3 length equals 12 residues. V was shortened by 5 bases and J by 4 bases, with 9 bases between the two germline ends. Germline CDR1 SEHNR, CDR2 FQNEAQ (reference sequence). The CDR3 nucleotides read TGTGCCAGCAGCCCAGGGGGGTACGAGCAGTACTTC. Translation gives CASSPGGYEQYF.

The rearrangement links TRBV9 to TRBJ2-1; 7 nucleotides match TRBD2. The J segment lost 10 bases and the V segment lost 0 bases, leaving 1 base of the junction unmatched. The CDR3 loop spans 12 amino acids. Germline V gene sequence: CDR1 SGDLS, CDR2 YYNGEE. The DNA of the CDR3 is TGTGCCAGCAGCGTAGGGGAGGGCGAGCAGTTCTTC. It yields the protein CASSVGEGEQFF.

This clone was detected only a few times. The chain joins TRBV5-1 to TRBJ2-1; tentative D call: TRBD2 (6 bases). The CDR3 runs to 15 residues. V was clipped by 0 bases and J by 0 bases, with 7 bases between them. CDR1 is SGHRS and CDR2 is YFSETQ in the germline V gene. In DNA form, the CDR3 reads TGCGCCAGCAGCTTGGACGGGGGCTCCTACAATGAGCAGTTCTTC. Translation: CASSLDGGSYNEQFF.

This clone has a handful of counts. This chain uses TRBV4-1 with TRBJ1-2; TRBD1 matches 10 bases. CDR3 size: 14 residues. Losses at the gene ends were 1 base for V and 7 bases for J; bases not matched to a gene: 3. Per the germline V gene, CDR1 is MGHRA and CDR2 is YSYEKL. CDR3 sequence (DNA): TGCGCCAGCAGCCAAGGGCGGACAGGGGGTGGCTACACCTTC. Its translation: CASSQGRTGGGYTF.

This clone was seen more than once but under ten times. The chain is built from TRBV11-2 and TRBJ1-6; tentative D call: TRBD1 (6 bases). Germline V gene lookup returns CDR1 SGHAT and CDR2 FQNNGV. V was cut by 0 bases and J by 9 bases, with 9 bases left in between. This CDR3 spans 14 amino acids. The CDR3, as DNA: TGTGCCAGCAGCTTAGACAGGGGTTCTTCACCCCTCCACTTT. Its translation is CASSLDRGSSPLHF.

The chain recombines TRBV6-5 with TRBJ1-2, with TRBD1 as a possible D gene (5 bases). Between the trimmed V and J ends, which lost 6 bases and 0 bases, there was a span of 14 bases. Germline-derived CDR1 and CDR2 are MNHEY and SVGAGI. The CDR3 runs 15 residues. The CDR3 nucleotides are TGTGCCAGCAGCTCCTTTGGGGCCGCTAACTATGGCTACACCTTC. Translating it yields CASSSFGAANYGYTF.

In its sample, this clone was seen a few times. The chain recombines TRBV5-1 with TRBJ2-3, with 8 bases matching TRBD1. CDR3 length equals 16 residues. The germline CDR1 and CDR2 sequences are SGHRS and YFSETQ. V was pared by 0 bases and J by 8 bases, with 11 bases of the junction left unmatched. CDR3 sequence (DNA): TGCGCCAGCAGCTTGGACTTGACAGGGGCCCTGCGTACGCAGTATTTT. This translates into CASSLDLTGALRTQYF.

A few counts support this clone. The chain couples TRBV7-2 to TRBJ2-3, with D maybe TRBD2 (6 bases). The CDR3 covers 14 residues. V shed 2 bases and J shed 5 bases, with 11 bases lying between them. Germline lookup yields CDR1 SGHTA and CDR2 FQGNSA. CDR3 in amino acids: CASSLFAGLDTQYF. DNA of the CDR3: TGTGCCAGCAGCTTATTTGCGGGGTTAGATACGCAGTATTTT.

This clone was counted between two and nine times. In nucleotides, the CDR3 is TGTGCCAGCAGTTACTCGTGGGCGCCTGGGGCCAACGTCCTGACTTTC. Translation: CASSYSWAPGANVLTF. The chain uses TRBV6-5 and TRBJ2-6; D not certain. V dropped 0 bases and J dropped 2 bases, with 8 bases sitting between them. Per the germline V gene, CDR1 is MNHEY and CDR2 is SVGAGI. The CDR3 has 16 residues.

This clone was seen a few times. V usage is TRBV5-1 and J usage is TRBJ1-2; 8 nucleotides match TRBD1. The ends lost 0 bases at V and 6 bases at J; junction bases unmatched: 7. From germline, CDR1 is SGHRS and CDR2 YFSETQ. CDR3 length equals 15 residues. The DNA for the CDR3 is TGCGCCAGCAGCTTGGATTCAGGGGGCGTAAATGGCTACACCTTC. Protein: CASSLDSGGVNGYTF.

The V and J genes are TRBV28 and TRBJ2-5; TRBD2 agrees at 7 bases. The germline V gene has CDR1 MDHEN and CDR2 SYDVKM. V trimming: 3 bases; J trimming: 6 bases; junction bases outside the gene matches: 10. The CDR3 covers 15 residues. The CDR3: CASSFLGGGRKTQYF. CDR3 in DNA: TGTGCCAGCAGTTTCTTGGGGGGGGGAAGGAAGACCCAGTACTTC. The complete variable domain, with remaining parts taken from reference TRBV28 and TRBJ2-5, reads DVKVTQSSRYLVKRTGEKVFLECVQDMDHENMFWYRQDPGLGLRLIYFSYDVKMKEKGDIPEGYSVSREKKERFSLILESASTNQTSMYLCASSFLGGGRKTQYFGPGTRLLVL.

This clone was seen more than once but under ten times. The chain links TRBV6-5 to TRBJ1-2, with D unresolved. The CDR3 consists of 13 residues. The V gene's germline CDR1 is MNHEY and CDR2 SVGAGI. The germline V and J ends were trimmed by 0 bases and 8 bases, with 10 bases remaining between them. For the CDR3, the DNA is TGTGCCAGCAGTTACTCGCGGGTGGGGGGCTACACCTTC. It encodes CASSYSRVGGYTF.

This clone was seen only a few times. This CDR3 is CASSPLPTTRMNTEAFF. In DNA, the CDR3 is TGTGCCAGCTCACCCTTACCGACAACCAGAATGAACACTGAAGCTTTCTTT. The chain recombines TRBV18 with TRBJ1-1; D is uncertain. Germline V CDR1 and CDR2: KGHSH, LQKENI. V was shortened by 3 bases and J by 0 bases, with 17 bases between the two germline ends. The length of the CDR3 is 17 residues.

The V and J genes are TRBV28 and TRBJ2-1; 7 bases agree with TRBD2. Germline V gene data show CDR1 as MDHEN and CDR2 as SYDVKM. The junction had 6 bases not matched to a gene; V was cut back by 6 bases and J by 1 base. This CDR3 comprises 15 residues. DNA for the CDR3: TGTGCCAGCAGCCCCGGGGGGTATTCCTACAATGAGCAGTTCTTC. Amino acids: CASSPGGYSYNEQFF.

The chain has TRBV9 and TRBJ2-7, with D tentatively TRBD1 (6 bases). CDR1 is SGDLS, CDR2 YYNGEE, per germline. Trimming removed 10 bases at V and 6 bases at J, with 14 bases between. The CDR3 totals 11 residues. The CDR3 is CAGGSGCEQYF. The DNA of the CDR3 is TGTGCCGGGGGCTCGGGATGCGAGCAGTACTTC.

This clone was recorded a few times. CDR3 bases: TGTGCCAGCTCTCTCGACTTACAAGAGACCCAGTACTTC. Protein: CASSLDLQETQYF. V usage is TRBV18 and J usage is TRBJ2-5; D call uncertain. Trimming removed 6 bases from V and 2 bases from J, with 10 bases in between. Germline CDR1 and CDR2: KGHSH and LQKENI. This CDR3 has 13 residues.

The chain is built from TRBV19 and TRBJ2-2, with 8 positions matching TRBD2. CDR3 length equals 15 residues. Germline CDR1 reads LNHDA; CDR2 reads SQIVND (reference sequence). Trimming took 4 bases from V and 6 from J; bases not matched to a gene: 7. For the CDR3, the DNA is TGTGCCAGTAGTACTTCCGGGGGGGTCCCCGGGGAGCTGTTTTTT. Translated: CASSTSGGVPGELFF.

This clone has only a few counts. The chain employs TRBV19 and TRBJ1-1; possibly TRBD1 for D (6 bases). V was cut by 8 bases and J by 8 bases, with 15 bases left in between. The V gene's germline CDR1 is LNHDA and CDR2 SQIVND (reference sequence). CDR3 length: 12 amino acids. CDR3 sequence reads: CASGDIWVEAFF. The DNA for the CDR3 is TGTGCCAGTGGGGACATCTGGGTGGAAGCTTTCTTT.

This clone occurred a few times. This chain joins TRBV10-3 and TRBJ2-3; a possible D gene is TRBD2 (5 bases). Germline V gene sequence: CDR1 ENHRY, CDR2 SYGVKD. The CDR3 sequence is 16 residues long. Trimming removed 3 bases at V and 1 base at J, with 14 bases between. The DNA of the CDR3 is TGTGCCATCAGTGACCCCGGCGGGCCCCGCACAGATACGCAGTATTTT. Protein: CAISDPGGPRTDTQYF.

This clone was observed a handful of times. The chain uses TRBV7-3 and TRBJ2-3; D is perhaps TRBD2 (5 bases). The germline V gene has CDR1 SGHTA and CDR2 FQGTGA. The CDR3 extends over 18 amino acids. The germline V and J ends were trimmed by 1 base and 2 bases, with 19 bases remaining between them. CDR3 region: CASSLNPTRRPYTDTQYF. In DNA form, the CDR3 reads TGTGCCAGCAGCTTAAACCCAACTAGGAGGCCTTACACAGATACGCAGTATTTT.

The rearrangement joins TRBV6-5 to TRBJ1-1; D uncertain. V lost 7 bases and J 4 bases, leaving 13 bases between the germline ends. Germline CDR1 reads MNHEY; CDR2 reads SVGAGI. The CDR3 runs to 13 residues. DNA of the CDR3: TGTGCCAGCATTAACCCCAGAGGCACTGAAGCTTTCTTT. Amino acid sequence: CASINPRGTEAFF.

This chain connects TRBV5-1 to TRBJ2-1; D gene ambiguous. CDR1 and CDR2 from the germline V gene are SGHRS and YFSETQ. V gave up 2 bases and J gave up 0 bases, with 9 bases separating them. This CDR3 region has 15 residues. CDR3 bases: TGCGCCAGCAGCTTCACAGAGAGCTCCTACAATGAGCAGTTCTTC. It encodes CASSFTESSYNEQFF.

This clone was counted only a few times. The chain recombines TRBV9 with TRBJ2-2; D gene ambiguous. The germline V gene encodes CDR1 SGDLS and CDR2 YYNGEE. CDR3 length equals 16 residues. The ends were cut back, 0 bases at V and 1 base at J, with 10 bases in the middle. This CDR3 reads CASSVDPLLNTGELFF. In DNA form, the CDR3 reads TGTGCCAGCAGCGTAGATCCGTTACTGAACACCGGGGAGCTGTTTTTT.

V is TRBV28 and J is TRBJ2-7; the D gene is possibly TRBD1 (6 bases). Trimming removed 8 bases at V and 4 bases at J, with 12 bases between. Looked up from germline, CDR1 is MDHEN and CDR2 is SYDVKM. This CDR3 is 12 amino acids long. The CDR3 sequence is CASSRGLYEQYF. CDR3 coding DNA: TGTGCCAGCTCAAGGGGGTTGTACGAGCAGTACTTC.